Listed below are T cell receptor beta chains from one sample, sequenced in a study of immune evolution from preneoplasia to lung adenocarcinoma. Repertoires were generated with immunoSEQ multiplex PCR, while TCRdb's copy carries only in-frame clones and drops some. In the table there are under 8,000 clones, approximately 80% of which are singletons. The sample was FFPE minimally invasive lung adenocarcinoma tissue. These receptors were collected from an older person with lung adenocarcinoma. CDR3s include the opening cysteine and the closing phenylalanine or tryptophan. The order of the fields is clone size, D gene, J gene, CDR3 length, V gene, CDR3 protein, CDR3 DNA. The D gene is left open where the match is weak. Expanded clones get a size class; other rows say once, few or many, or leave the size out.

clone size: .; D gene: .; J gene: TRBJ2-3; CDR3 length: 14; V gene: TRBV27; CDR3 protein: CASSPGDITDTQYF; CDR3 DNA: TGTGCCAGCAGCCCAGGGGACATCACAGATACGCAGTATTTT
clone size: .; D gene: TRBD2; J gene: TRBJ2-2; CDR3 length: 14; V gene: TRBV9; CDR3 protein: CASAAGGNTGELFF; CDR3 DNA: TGTGCCAGCGCAGCGGGGGGAAACACCGGGGAGCTGTTTTTT
clone size: .; D gene: TRBD1; J gene: TRBJ2-2; CDR3 length: 14; V gene: TRBV7-2; CDR3 protein: CASSMTGASGELFF; CDR3 DNA: TGTGCCAGCAGCATGACAGGGGCGAGCGGGGAGCTGTTTTTT
clone size: .; D gene: TRBD2; J gene: TRBJ2-7; CDR3 length: 14; V gene: TRBV4-1; CDR3 protein: CASSPGLAGVEQYF; CDR3 DNA: TGCGCCAGCAGCCCCGGACTAGCGGGCGTCGAGCAGTACTTC
clone size: .; D gene: .; J gene: TRBJ2-6; CDR3 length: 15; V gene: TRBV13; CDR3 protein: CASSLGYSGANVLTF; CDR3 DNA: TGTGCCAGCAGCTTGGGGTACTCTGGGGCCAACGTCCTGACTTTC
clone size: .; D gene: .; J gene: TRBJ1-5; CDR3 length: 14; V gene: TRBV15; CDR3 protein: CATSSAVWGQPQHF; CDR3 DNA: TGTGCCACCAGCAGTGCGGTGTGGGGGCAGCCCCAGCATTTT
clone size: .; D gene: TRBD1; J gene: TRBJ1-2; CDR3 length: 12; V gene: TRBV30; CDR3 protein: CAWHTGAYGYTF; CDR3 DNA: TGTGCCTGGCACACAGGGGCGTATGGCTACACCTTC
clone size: .; D gene: TRBD1; J gene: TRBJ1-5; CDR3 length: 15; V gene: TRBV7-2; CDR3 protein: CASSSGGLEAQPQHF; CDR3 DNA: TGTGCCAGCAGCTCAGGGGGATTAGAGGCACAGCCCCAGCATTTT
clone size: .; D gene: .; J gene: TRBJ2-3; CDR3 length: 15; V gene: TRBV9; CDR3 protein: CASSVETASTDTQYF; CDR3 DNA: TGTGCCAGCAGCGTAGAGACGGCTAGCACAGATACGCAGTATTTT
clone size: .; D gene: TRBD1; J gene: TRBJ2-6; CDR3 length: 16; V gene: TRBV7-9; CDR3 protein: CASSAPTGTGANVLTF; CDR3 DNA: TGTGCCAGCAGCGCCCCGACAGGGACTGGGGCCAACGTCCTGACTTTC
clone size: .; D gene: .; J gene: TRBJ1-2; CDR3 length: 14; V gene: TRBV27; CDR3 protein: CASSFGLTSVGYTF; CDR3 DNA: TGTGCCAGCAGTTTCGGACTCACTTCGGTGGGCTACACCTTC
clone size: .; D gene: .; J gene: TRBJ1-5; CDR3 length: 14; V gene: TRBV7-9; CDR3 protein: CASSGGKGNQPQHF; CDR3 DNA: TGTGCCAGCAGCGGAGGGAAGGGCAATCAGCCCCAGCATTTT
clone size: once; D gene: .; J gene: TRBJ1-4; CDR3 length: 14; V gene: TRBV27; CDR3 protein: CASSFQGPGEKLFF; CDR3 DNA: TGTGCCAGCAGTTTCCAGGGGCCGGGGGAAAAACTGTTTTTT
clone size: .; D gene: .; J gene: TRBJ1-1; CDR3 length: 14; V gene: TRBV30; CDR3 protein: CAWSDAGDNTEAFF; CDR3 DNA: TGTGCCTGGAGTGACGCAGGGGACAACACTGAAGCTTTCTTT
clone size: .; D gene: TRBD1; J gene: TRBJ1-2; CDR3 length: 14; V gene: TRBV27; CDR3 protein: CASSLAGTGGGYTF; CDR3 DNA: TGTGCCAGCAGTTTAGCTGGGACAGGGGGTGGCTACACCTTC
clone size: .; D gene: TRBD1; J gene: TRBJ1-2; CDR3 length: 15; V gene: TRBV5-6; CDR3 protein: CASSSPGQNYYGYTF; CDR3 DNA: TGTGCCAGCAGCTCACCGGGACAGAATTACTATGGCTACACCTTC
clone size: .; D gene: .; J gene: TRBJ1-3; CDR3 length: 12; V gene: TRBV30; CDR3 protein: CAWSSSGNTIYF; CDR3 DNA: TGTGCCTGGTCCAGCTCTGGAAACACCATATATTTT
clone size: few; D gene: TRBD1; J gene: TRBJ1-1; CDR3 length: 14; V gene: TRBV6-1; CDR3 protein: CASRRGTGWTEAFF; CDR3 DNA: TGTGCCAGCAGGAGGGGGACAGGGTGGACTGAAGCTTTCTTT
clone size: .; D gene: .; J gene: TRBJ1-1; CDR3 length: 12; V gene: TRBV19; CDR3 protein: CATRQMAGEAFF; CDR3 DNA: TGTGCCACCAGGCAGATGGCAGGTGAAGCTTTCTTT
clone size: .; D gene: .; J gene: TRBJ1-2; CDR3 length: 14; V gene: TRBV27; CDR3 protein: CASSTGPSHYGYTF; CDR3 DNA: TGTGCCAGCAGCACAGGGCCGTCCCACTATGGCTACACCTTC
clone size: .; D gene: TRBD2; J gene: TRBJ2-1; CDR3 length: 15; V gene: TRBV5-1; CDR3 protein: CASRTSLSSYNEQFF; CDR3 DNA: TGCGCCAGCAGGACTAGCCTGAGCTCCTACAATGAGCAGTTCTTC
clone size: .; D gene: .; J gene: TRBJ1-2; CDR3 length: 15; V gene: TRBV4-1; CDR3 protein: CASSQAKGPGYGYTF; CDR3 DNA: TGCGCCAGCAGCCAAGCCAAGGGGCCAGGCTATGGCTACACCTTC
clone size: .; D gene: .; J gene: TRBJ2-5; CDR3 length: 12; V gene: TRBV5-1; CDR3 protein: CASSPAGETQYF; CDR3 DNA: TGCGCCAGCAGCCCAGCAGGGGAGACCCAGTACTTC
clone size: .; D gene: .; J gene: TRBJ1-2; CDR3 length: 12; V gene: TRBV29-1; CDR3 protein: CSVEGGGEGYTF; CDR3 DNA: TGCAGCGTTGAAGGGGGGGGTGAAGGCTACACCTTC
clone size: .; D gene: .; J gene: TRBJ1-4; CDR3 length: 12; V gene: TRBV25-1; CDR3 protein: CASRRGSEKLFF; CDR3 DNA: TGTGCCAGCAGGAGGGGGAGCGAAAAACTGTTTTTT
clone size: .; D gene: .; J gene: TRBJ1-1; CDR3 length: 14; V gene: TRBV14; CDR3 protein: CASSQDWKNTEAFF; CDR3 DNA: TGTGCCAGCAGCCAAGATTGGAAGAACACTGAAGCTTTCTTT
clone size: .; D gene: .; J gene: TRBJ1-1; CDR3 length: 14; V gene: TRBV27; CDR3 protein: CASSLSKSATEAFF; CDR3 DNA: TGTGCCAGCAGTTTATCGAAGTCAGCCACTGAAGCTTTCTTT
clone size: .; D gene: TRBD1; J gene: TRBJ2-2; CDR3 length: 19; V gene: TRBV7-9; CDR3 protein: CASSQFNGGQGARTGELFF; CDR3 DNA: TGTGCCAGCAGCCAATTTAATGGGGGACAGGGGGCACGAACCGGGGAGCTGTTTTTT
clone size: .; D gene: .; J gene: TRBJ1-2; CDR3 length: 13; V gene: TRBV7-8; CDR3 protein: CASSSGPVYGYTF; CDR3 DNA: TGTGCCAGCAGCTCGGGACCTGTCTATGGCTACACCTTC